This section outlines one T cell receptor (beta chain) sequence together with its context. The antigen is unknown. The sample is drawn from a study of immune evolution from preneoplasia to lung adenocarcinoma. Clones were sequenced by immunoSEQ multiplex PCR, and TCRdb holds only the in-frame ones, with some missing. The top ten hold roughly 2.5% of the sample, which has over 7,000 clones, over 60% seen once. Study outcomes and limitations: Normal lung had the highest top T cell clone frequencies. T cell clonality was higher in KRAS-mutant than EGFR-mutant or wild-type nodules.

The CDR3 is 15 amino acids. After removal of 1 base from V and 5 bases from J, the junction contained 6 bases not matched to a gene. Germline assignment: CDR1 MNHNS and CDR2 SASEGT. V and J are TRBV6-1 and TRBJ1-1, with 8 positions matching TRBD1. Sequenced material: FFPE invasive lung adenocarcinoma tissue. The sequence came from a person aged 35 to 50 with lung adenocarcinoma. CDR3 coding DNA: TGTGCCAGCAGTGAAGAGGCAGGGGGCGGAACTGAAGCTTTCTTT. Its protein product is CASSEEAGGGTEAFF.